The next 17 T cell receptor beta chains were all read from a single sample in a study of response to subunit inactivated influenza vaccine. MiXCR, run by TCRdb on the RT-PCR reads, gives a single entry per CDR3 protein. In the table there are about 480,000 distinct CDR3 sequences, about an eighth of which are singletons. This material consisted of PBMCs from blood, taken 40 to 50 days after vaccination. All receptors derive from a man between 45 and 60 years old who received an inactivated influenza vaccine.

In its sample, this clonotype was seen many times. The rearrangement joins TRBV12-3 or TRBV12-4 to TRBJ2-1; 7 positions match TRBD2. There are 14 residues in the CDR3. V lost 5 bases and J lost 6; bases outside the gene matches: 7. CDR3 in DNA: TGTGCCAGCAGTCCGGGGACTACCCTCAATGAGCAGTTCTTC. This translates into CASSPGTTLNEQFF.

This clonotype has only a few counts. The chain's CDR3 is CASSRNGAYEQYF. CDR3 sequence (DNA): TGTGCCAGCAGCCGAAACGGGGCCTACGAGCAGTACTTC. V is TRBV7-2 and J is TRBJ2-7; tentative D call: TRBD2 (5 bases). V was cut by 5 bases and J by 2 bases, with 10 bases left in between. The germline V gene encodes CDR1 SGHTA and CDR2 FQGNSA. The CDR3 is made up of 13 amino acids.

This clonotype was detected a few times. Here the CDR3 DNA reads TGCAGTCCGACCGGACAGGGGGGATACGAGCAGTACTTC. Protein sequence: CSPTGQGGYEQYF. The rearrangement links TRBV20-1 to TRBJ2-7; 10 bases match TRBD1. Germline lookup yields CDR1 DFQATT and CDR2 SNEGSKA (reference sequence). This CDR3 contains 13 residues. Unmatched junction bases numbered 8, after V lost 8 bases and J lost 4 bases.

This clonotype was recorded a few times. The rearrangement links TRBV9 to TRBJ2-7, with 12 bases identical to TRBD1. Germline-derived CDR1 and CDR2 are SGDLS and YYNGEE. V trimming: 2 bases; J trimming: 5 bases; junction bases outside the gene matches: 2. This CDR3 is 14 amino acids long. CDR3 coding DNA: TGTGCCAGCAGCGTTGGGACAGGGGGCCACGAGCAGTACTTC. Protein: CASSVGTGGHEQYF. Full variable domain (outside the CDR3, taken from reference TRBV9 and TRBJ2-7): DSGVTQTPKHLITATGQRVTLRCSPRSGDLSVYWYQQSLDQGLQFLIQYYNGEERAKGNILERFSAQQFPDLHSELNLSSLELGDSALYFCASSVGTGGHEQYFGPGTRLTVT.

The chain couples TRBV29-1 to TRBJ1-6; D is uncertain. The CDR3 sequence is 14 residues long. The V end lost 5 bases, the J end lost 0 bases, and 8 bases lay between the germline ends. Germline CDR1 SQVTM, CDR2 ANQGSEA. The CDR3 loop reads CSVRSSSYNSPLHF. The CDR3 DNA is TGCAGCGTTAGGAGTAGCTCCTATAATTCACCCCTCCACTTT.

V and J are TRBV20-1 and TRBJ2-1; 14 nucleotides align to TRBD2. The germline V gene has CDR1 DFQATT and CDR2 SNEGSKA (reference sequence). V dropped 1 base and J dropped 7; count of bases not matched to a gene: 6. CDR3 size: 16 residues. The CDR3 DNA reads TGCAGTGCTAGAGCACCGGGACTAGCGGGAGTGAATGAGCAGTTCTTC. Translated: CSARAPGLAGVNEQFF.

The rearrangement links TRBV11-2 to TRBJ2-1; 10 bases agree with TRBD2. The CDR3 runs 16 residues. Trimming removed 5 bases from V and 7 bases from J; junction bases left unmatched: 11. The germline gives CDR1 SGHAT, CDR2 FQNNGV. CDR3 amino acids: CASSAITSGARNEQFF. DNA for the CDR3: TGTGCCAGCAGCGCCATAACTAGCGGGGCTAGGAATGAGCAGTTCTTC.

This clonotype was found many times. This sequence joins TRBV28 and TRBJ1-1; D perhaps matches TRBD1 (5 bases). Trimming shortened V by 3 bases and J by 4 bases, and 12 bases separated the two germline ends. Germline CDR1 and CDR2: MDHEN and SYDVKM. The CDR3 has 14 residues. CDR3 sequence reads: CASSLVQGSTEAFF. The CDR3 DNA sequence: TGTGCCAGCAGTTTGGTCCAGGGCAGCACTGAAGCTTTCTTT.

The rearrangement uses TRBV7-2 and TRBJ2-7; D gene unclear. Between the trimmed V and J ends, which lost 3 bases and 2 bases, there was a span of 11 bases. CDR3 size: 14 residues. The germline V gene has CDR1 SGHTA and CDR2 FQGNSA. The CDR3 DNA sequence: TGTGCCAGCAGCTTTAACCTTAACCCCTACGAGCAGTACTTC. Encoded protein: CASSFNLNPYEQYF.

Only a few counts were recorded for this clonotype. This chain joins TRBV20-1 and TRBJ1-2; TRBD1 matches at 7 bases. The CDR3 runs to 14 residues. V gave up 5 bases and J gave up 6 bases; unmatched junction bases: 12. Germline values: CDR1 DFQATT, CDR2 SNEGSKA (reference sequence). This chain's CDR3 is CSALIYRGGNGYTF. As DNA, the CDR3 is TGCAGTGCTCTAATCTACAGGGGTGGGAATGGCTACACCTTC.

This clonotype was recorded a few times. The chain has TRBV4-2 and TRBJ2-7, with no clear D. The length of the CDR3 is 16 residues. Per germline, CDR1 LGHNA and CDR2 YNFKEQ. Trimming cost V 0 bases and J 2 bases, with 14 bases left between them. In nucleotides, the CDR3 is TGTGCCAGCAGCCAAGAGGTCTCCACCGTCGCCTACGAGCAGTACTTC. Protein sequence: CASSQEVSTVAYEQYF.

There are a few counts of this clonotype. The chain links TRBV28 to TRBJ2-5; 11 nucleotides match TRBD2. CDR3 length equals 19 residues. Per germline, CDR1 MDHEN and CDR2 SYDVKM. With 3 bases clipped from V and 0 bases from J, the junction kept 12 bases outside the gene matches. The CDR3 sequence: CASSLRRGLGLADQETQYF. Here the CDR3 DNA reads TGTGCCAGCAGTTTGCGAAGGGGCCTGGGACTAGCGGACCAAGAGACCCAGTACTTC. Full variable domain (missing parts from reference TRBV28 and TRBJ2-5): DVKVTQSSRYLVKRTGEKVFLECVQDMDHENMFWYRQDPGLGLRLIYFSYDVKMKEKGDIPEGYSVSREKKERFSLILESASTNQTSMYLCASSLRRGLGLADQETQYFGPGTRLLVL.

Concerning this clonotype itself: The junction departs from germline at one end; a sequencing error may be responsible. The chain is built from TRBV7-9 and TRBJ1-2; D remains ambiguous. The CDR3 totals 16 residues. Germline V gene lookup returns CDR1 SEHNR and CDR2 FQNEAQ (reference sequence). The DNA for the CDR3 is TGTACCAGCAGCTTAGGCCGTGCCGGTGCTAACTATGGCTACACCTTC. It yields the protein CTSSLGRAGANYGYTF. The whole variable domain, remainder taken from reference TRBV7-9 and TRBJ1-2, is DTGVSQNPRHKITKRGQNVTFRCDPISEHNRLYWYRQTLGQGPEFLTYFQNEAQLEKSRLLSDRFSAERPKGSFSTLEIQRTEQGDSAMYLCTSSLGRAGANYGYTFGSGTRLTVV.

This clonotype was detected only a few times. V gene TRBV6-5 combines with J gene TRBJ1-2, with TRBD1 matching over 10 bases. The CDR3 is 17 amino acids. Trimming cost V 0 bases and J 4 bases; bases outside gene matches: 8. Germline V gives CDR1 MNHEY, CDR2 SVGAGI. CDR3 in amino acids: CASSYSRGQGLAYGYTF. The CDR3 DNA is TGTGCCAGCAGTTACTCGAGGGGACAGGGGTTAGCCTATGGCTACACCTTC.

The chain employs TRBV10-3 and TRBJ2-1; 9 nucleotides agree with TRBD2. This CDR3 contains 16 residues. Per germline, CDR1 ENHRY and CDR2 SYGVKD. V shed 3 bases, J shed 7 bases, and the junction held 10 bases outside the gene matches. The CDR3 is CAISDISRGGINEQFF. Written as DNA, the CDR3 is TGTGCCATCAGTGACATCTCGCGGGGGGGCATAAATGAGCAGTTCTTC.

The chain joins TRBV28 to TRBJ1-2; no definite D call. This CDR3 is 13 amino acids long. V was shortened by 6 bases and J by 0 bases, with 8 bases between the two germline ends. Germline values: CDR1 MDHEN, CDR2 SYDVKM. The CDR3 loop reads CASSTPTNYGYTF. CDR3 DNA: TGTGCCAGCAGCACTCCTACTAACTATGGCTACACCTTC.

This clonotype was seen a few times. The V gene is TRBV18, the J gene TRBJ1-4; no reliable D call. The CDR3 sequence is 14 residues long. Germline V gene sequence: CDR1 KGHSH, CDR2 LQKENI. V was trimmed by 3 bases and J by 7 bases, leaving 12 bases between them. CDR3 protein: CASSPNSVLEKLFF. CDR3 sequence (DNA): TGTGCCAGCTCACCCAACTCAGTGCTTGAAAAACTGTTTTTT.